Listed below are T cell receptor beta chains from one sample, sequenced in a study of T cell changes during pregnancy in multiple sclerosis. Produced via immunoSEQ multiplex PCR; TCRdb's table is partial and in-frame only. The table records approximately 130,000 clones, around 93% of them present only once. This sample comprised peripheral blood, obtained before pregnancy. Source of these receptors: a female donor with multiple sclerosis, enrolled in a pregnancy study. Each CDR3 is given with its conserved first and last residue. A D gene is named only where the DNA matches it firmly. Expanded clones are given a class, and other clones once, few, many or no size at all.

V,J,D,size,CDR3,DNA
TRBV18,TRBJ1-1,TRBD1,once,CASSLITGTAMNTEAFF,TGTGCCAGCTCACTAATAACGGGGACAGCGATGAACACTGAAGCTTTCTTT
TRBV10-2,TRBJ2-3,TRBD2,.,CASSVPSRTGGSTDTQYF,TGCGCCAGCAGTGTCCCGTCTAGGACGGGAGGCTCCACAGATACGCAGTATTTT
TRBV28,TRBJ2-5,.,.,CASSANRGGVETQYF,TGTGCCAGCAGTGCTAACAGGGGGGGGGTAGAGACCCAGTACTTC
TRBV6-1,TRBJ2-5,.,.,CASTIQGGFQETQYF,TGTGCCAGCACAATTCAAGGAGGGTTCCAAGAGACCCAGTACTTC
TRBV19,TRBJ1-1,.,.,CASSINHRRGTEAFF,TGTGCCAGTAGTATCAATCATCGTAGGGGGACTGAAGCTTTCTTT
TRBV30,TRBJ1-4,TRBD1,.,CAWSGWDRGEKLFF,TGTGCCTGGAGTGGGTGGGACAGGGGTGAAAAACTGTTTTTT
TRBV11-3,TRBJ2-1,TRBD2,.,CASRSGGGNNEQFF,TGTGCCAGCAGGTCCGGGGGGGGAAACAATGAGCAGTTCTTC
TRBV6-1,TRBJ2-1,TRBD2,few,CASNRLAENYDEQFF,TGTGCCAGCAACCGACTAGCGGAGAACTACGATGAGCAGTTCTTC
TRBV11-3,TRBJ2-3,.,once,CASSSGLGWTQYF,TGTGCCAGCAGCTCGGGACTGGGATGGACGCAGTATTTT
TRBV9,TRBJ2-5,.,.,CASSVGVGETQYF,TGTGCCAGCAGCGTAGGGGTCGGGGAGACCCAGTACTTC
TRBV14,TRBJ2-1,TRBD2,once,CASRRTSRGGADACEQFF,TGTGCCAGCCGCAGGACTAGCCGAGGGGGGGCCGACGCTTGCGAGCAGTTCTTC
TRBV5-1,TRBJ2-1,TRBD2,.,CASRRSGDSYNEQFF,TGCGCCAGCAGAAGGAGCGGGGACTCCTACAATGAGCAGTTCTTC
TRBV6-1,TRBJ2-3,TRBD1,.,CASSEGQGPVTQYF,TGTGCCAGCAGTGAAGGACAGGGGCCGGTTACGCAGTATTTT
TRBV6-1,TRBJ2-3,TRBD2,few,CASSETSGNTDTQYF,TGTGCCAGCAGTGAAACTAGCGGGAACACAGATACGCAGTATTTT
TRBV4-2,TRBJ1-2,.,.,CASSQEGLNYGYTF,TGTGCCAGCAGCCAAGAGGGGCTGAACTATGGCTACACCTTC
TRBV5-4,TRBJ1-2,.,.,CASSSGGYGYTF,TGTGCCAGCAGCTCCGGGGGCTATGGCTACACCTTC
TRBV7-9,TRBJ1-3,.,.,CASSLAASSGNTIYF,TGTGCCAGCAGCTTAGCAGCGAGCTCTGGAAACACCATATATTTT
TRBV6-1,TRBJ2-1,TRBD2,.,CASSVVKTSGTYNEQFF,TGTGCCAGCAGTGTAGTCAAAACTAGCGGGACCTACAATGAGCAGTTCTTC
TRBV7-2,TRBJ1-2,.,.,CASSLGADKTPNYGYTF,TGTGCCAGCAGCTTAGGGGCCGACAAAACTCCTAACTATGGCTACACCTTC
TRBV7-8,TRBJ2-7,TRBD2,.,CASGRRESSYEQYF,TGTGCCAGCGGCAGGCGGGAGAGCTCCTACGAGCAGTACTTC
TRBV19,TRBJ1-1,.,.,CASSMGLGNTEAFF,TGTGCCAGTAGTATGGGACTTGGGAACACTGAAGCTTTCTTT
TRBV28,TRBJ1-2,TRBD1,.,CASSLDRGGNYGYTF,TGTGCCAGCAGTCTCGACAGGGGGGGAAACTATGGCTACACCTTC
TRBV7-9,TRBJ1-2,TRBD1,.,CASSYLGQAAGGYTF,TGTGCCAGCAGCTACCTTGGACAGGCCGCGGGAGGCTACACCTTC
TRBV7-6,TRBJ2-1,TRBD2,.,CASSSRLAGVMSSYNEQFF,TGTGCCAGCAGCTCCCGACTAGCGGGGGTTATGAGCTCCTACAATGAGCAGTTCTTC
TRBV30,TRBJ2-7,.,.,CAWSPGSEQYF,TGTGCCTGGAGTCCGGGTTCCGAGCAGTACTTC
TRBV7-3,TRBJ2-1,.,.,CASSPLGGGDEQFF,TGTGCCAGCAGCCCCCTCGGAGGAGGCGATGAGCAGTTCTTC
TRBV6-4,TRBJ1-6,TRBD1,.,CASSSGQFNSPLHF,TGTGCCAGCAGTTCGGGACAGTTTAATTCACCCCTCCACTTT
TRBV7-3,TRBJ1-2,TRBD1,.,CASSQGGNSVYGYTF,TGTGCCAGCAGCCAAGGGGGCAACTCGGTCTATGGCTACACCTTC
TRBV5-1,TRBJ2-7,TRBD1,.,CASSPGQGDDEQYF,TGCGCCAGCAGCCCGGGACAGGGTGATGACGAGCAGTACTTC
TRBV5-1,TRBJ2-2,.,.,CASRPDTGELFF,TGCGCCAGCAGGCCAGACACCGGGGAGCTGTTTTTT
TRBV10-3,TRBJ1-1,.,.,CAISESRSSDEAFF,TGTGCCATCAGTGAGTCGAGGTCCAGCGATGAAGCTTTCTTT
TRBV6-6,TRBJ1-1,.,.,CASVSSRAVEAFF,TGTGCCAGCGTTAGTTCCAGGGCGGTCGAAGCTTTCTTT
TRBV28,TRBJ2-3,TRBD2,.,CASSSLAGGTDTQYF,TGTGCCAGCAGTTCCCTGGCGGGAGGCACAGATACGCAGTATTTT
TRBV12-5,TRBJ1-1,.,.,CASGPGANTEAFF,TGTGCTAGTGGTCCGGGAGCGAACACTGAAGCTTTCTTT
TRBV11-2,TRBJ2-2,.,.,CASSLKSNTGELFF,TGTGCCAGCAGCTTAAAGAGCAACACCGGGGAGCTGTTTTTT
TRBV29-1,TRBJ2-7,.,.,CSVEFLNDRSYEQYF,TGCAGCGTTGAATTTCTCAATGACAGGTCCTACGAGCAGTACTTC
TRBV7-9,TRBJ1-1,.,.,CASSWETGLMNTEAFF,TGTGCCAGCAGCTGGGAGACGGGACTCATGAACACTGAAGCTTTCTTT
TRBV19,TRBJ1-2,.,.,CASSMTQGFGRAGYTF,TGTGCCAGTAGTATGACACAGGGATTCGGTCGGGCTGGCTACACCTTC
TRBV11-2,TRBJ1-3,.,.,CASSFTSSGNTIYF,TGTGCCAGCAGCTTTACGAGCTCTGGAAACACCATATATTTT
TRBV7-3,TRBJ2-7,.,once,CASSLGGGATYEQYF,TGTGCCAGCAGCTTGGGAGGGGGGGCGACCTACGAGCAGTACTTC
TRBV10-3,TRBJ2-7,.,.,CAISPTSRDTYEQYF,TGTGCCATCAGCCCCACGTCCCGGGACACCTACGAGCAGTACTTC